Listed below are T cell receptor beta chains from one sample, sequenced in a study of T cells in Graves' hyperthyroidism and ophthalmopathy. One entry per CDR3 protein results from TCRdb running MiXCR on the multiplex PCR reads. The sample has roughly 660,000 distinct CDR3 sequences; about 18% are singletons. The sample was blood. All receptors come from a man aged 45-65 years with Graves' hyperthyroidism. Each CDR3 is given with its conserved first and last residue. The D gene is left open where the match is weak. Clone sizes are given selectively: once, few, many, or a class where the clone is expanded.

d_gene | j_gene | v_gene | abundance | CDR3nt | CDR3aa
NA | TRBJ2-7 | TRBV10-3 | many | TGTGCCATCAGTGATCCAGACATCCCCTCCTACGAGCAGTACTTC | CAISDPDIPSYEQYF
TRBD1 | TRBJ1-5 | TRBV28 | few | TGTGCCAGTACCGGGACAGGGCGTCAGCCCCAGCATTTT | CASTGTGRQPQHF
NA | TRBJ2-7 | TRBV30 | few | TGTGCCTGGAGTTCCAACTCCTACGAGCAGTACTTC | CAWSSNSYEQYF
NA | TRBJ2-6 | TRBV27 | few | TGTGCCAGCAGCCCTAAGTGGCTTGCTGGGGCCAACGTCCTGACTTTC | CASSPKWLAGANVLTF
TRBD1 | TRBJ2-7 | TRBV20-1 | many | TGCAGTGCTAAAAAAAGGGGGCTATCAGTAAGCCGCGGTCTCGAGCAGTACTTC | CSAKKRGLSVSRGLEQYF
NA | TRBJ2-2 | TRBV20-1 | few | TGCAGTGCTAGGGTAGACACGTACACCGGGGAGCTGTTTTTT | CSARVDTYTGELFF
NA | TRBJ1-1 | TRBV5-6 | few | TGTGCCAGCAGCTTCCCCTCGGCAGGGGACACTGAAGCTTTCTTT | CASSFPSAGDTEAFF
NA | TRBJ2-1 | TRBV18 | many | TGTGCCAGCTCACCACCGAACAGGAACAATGAGCAGTTCTTC | CASSPPNRNNEQFF
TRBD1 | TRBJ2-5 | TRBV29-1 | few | TGCAGCGTCCCCGGACAGGGTCTGTACCAAGAGACCCAGTACTTC | CSVPGQGLYQETQYF
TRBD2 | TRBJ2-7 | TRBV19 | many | TGTGCCAGTAGTTTCTCCGCGGGACTATACGAGCAGTACTTC | CASSFSAGLYEQYF
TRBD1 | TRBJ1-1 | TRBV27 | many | TGTGCCAGCAGTCCGCGGACAGGTGGGCTCACTGAAGCTTTCTTT | CASSPRTGGLTEAFF
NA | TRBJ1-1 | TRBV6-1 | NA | TGTGCCAGCAGTCCCCCGGGGGCCGGGAAGCCTGAAGCTTTCTTT | CASSPPGAGKPEAFF
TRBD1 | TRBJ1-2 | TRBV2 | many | TGTGCCAGCACCCACCGGGACAGGGGCCTCCTCTACTATGGCTACACCTTC | CASTHRDRGLLYYGYTF
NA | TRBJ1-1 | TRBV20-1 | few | TGCAGTGCTAGGGGGGATGCTAACACTGAAGCTTTCTTT | CSARGDANTEAFF
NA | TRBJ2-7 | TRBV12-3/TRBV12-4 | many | TGTGCCAGCAGTTCCGACCGCTACGAGCAGTACTTC | CASSSDRYEQYF
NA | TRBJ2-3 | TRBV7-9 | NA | TGTGCCAGCAGCCCGGGACATGGGCGGGATACGCAGTATTTT | CASSPGHGRDTQYF
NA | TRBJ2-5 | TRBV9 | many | TGTGCCAGCAGCGTAGCGGACTCCAAAGAGACCCAGTACTTC | CASSVADSKETQYF
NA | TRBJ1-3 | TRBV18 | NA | TGTGCCAGCTCACGACAGCGCCAACTGGGCGGAAACACCATATATTTT | CASSRQRQLGGNTIYF
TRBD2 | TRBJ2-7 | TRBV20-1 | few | TGCAGTGCTGAGAACTTAGCGGGTTACAACTACGAGCAGTACTTC | CSAENLAGYNYEQYF
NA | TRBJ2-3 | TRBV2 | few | TGTGCCAGCAGTGGGCCTATGCTTGCGAGCACAGATACGCAGTATTTT | CASSGPMLASTDTQYF
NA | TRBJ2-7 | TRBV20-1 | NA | TGCAGTGCTGTTTCCGACAGGATCTACGAGCAGTACTTC | CSAVSDRIYEQYF
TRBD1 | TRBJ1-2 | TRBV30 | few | TGTGCCTGGAGCGGACGGTCCCGGGACAGAGGTGGCTACACCTTC | CAWSGRSRDRGGYTF